Below are 18 T cell receptor beta chains sequenced from a single sample in a study of tumor-infiltrating lymphocytes in primary liver carcinoma. It was from roughly 20-30 mg of unsorted bulk tissue that RNA and DNA were co-extracted. Making TCR beta cDNA involved around 540 ng total RNA and a constant-region primer. Each TCR beta library was derived from three nested multiplex PCR rounds that employed slightly modified ARM-PCR. The first two PCR rounds, around 10 cycles each, used TRBV1-TRBV30 forward primers and a C-beta reverse primer. Each CDR3 protein gets one entry after TCRdb re-called the multiplex PCR reads with MiXCR. There are roughly 190,000 distinct CDR3 sequences in the sample; just under 85% occur only once, and around 18% lies in the top ten. The specimen was tumor tissue from primary liver carcinoma. These receptor sequences come from a middle-aged man with primary liver carcinoma and hepatitis B virus infection.

The chain is built from TRBV11-1 and TRBJ2-7; TRBD1 is a possible D gene (5 bases). Deletions cut 6 bases from V and 2 bases from J, with 17 bases between. The germline V gene encodes CDR1 SGHAT and CDR2 FQDESV (reference sequence). The CDR3 totals 15 residues. CDR3 residues: CASSSLPRGAYEQYF. The CDR3 bases are TGTGCCAGCAGTTCGCTTCCAAGGGGCGCCTACGAGCAGTACTTC. The variable domain in full, with the rest retrieved from reference TRBV11-1 and TRBJ2-7, is EAEVAQSPRYKITEKSQAVAFWCDPISGHATLYWYRQILGQGPELLVQFQDESVVDDSQLPKDRFSAERLKGVDSTLKIQPAELGDSAMYLCASSSLPRGAYEQYFGPGTRLTVT.

This clonotype showed up just a few times. The rearrangement links TRBV7-3 to TRBJ2-5; D is uncertain. The CDR3 length is 14 residues. V was cut by 5 bases and J by 1 base, with 11 bases left in between. Per germline, CDR1 SGHTA and CDR2 FQGTGA. CDR3 sequence reads: CASSPTGLQETQYF. In DNA form, the CDR3 reads TGTGCCAGCAGCCCCACGGGCCTCCAAGAGACCCAGTACTTC.

A word on this clonotype: The junction does not match germline at one end; this may be a read error. The V call is TRBV6-1, the J call TRBJ2-7, with a weak D call TRBD2 (6 bases). The CDR3 totals 15 residues. Germline CDR1 reads MNHNS; CDR2 reads SASEGT. In DNA form, the CDR3 reads TGTGCCAGCAGAGAAAACGTCGGGGGTACCTACGAGCTGTACTTC. This encodes CASRENVGGTYELYF.

Details on this clonotype: An end of the junction does not agree with germline; a read error may underlie this. The chain employs TRBV12-3 or TRBV12-4 and TRBJ1-2, with D possibly matching TRBD1 (5 bases). This CDR3 comprises 13 residues. The CDR3 DNA reads as TGTGCCAGCGCCTCCCAGGGCGGCGGTGGCTATACCTTC. It yields the protein CASASQGGGGYTF.

On this clonotype itself: The CDR3 ends on some other residue instead of the conserved phenylalanine or tryptophan, so this is likely a read error. The rearrangement links TRBV11-2 to TRBJ2-5; 10 bases map to TRBD2. CDR1 is SGHAT and CDR2 is FQNNGV in the germline V gene. This CDR3 comprises 14 residues. The CDR3: CVSSSASGSRTQYV. The CDR3 DNA follows: TGTGTCAGCAGCTCAGCTAGCGGGAGTAGGACCCAGTACGTA.

On this clonotype itself: In this CDR3 the conserved last residue, phenylalanine or tryptophan, is missing, so a read error is likely. The DNA is left out, because the CDR3 cannot be placed on it with certainty; the CDR3 is given as TCRdb lists it. The chain carries TRBV5-4 and TRBJ2-3; the table's D gene call, TRBD2, was not cross checked with the DNA. The CDR3 contains 15 residues when both ends are counted. Germline lookup yields CDR1 SGHNT and CDR2 YYREEE (reference sequence). CDR3 sequence: CASRVVGFRGDTRYI.

As regards this clonotype: At one boundary the junction diverges from the germline segment, which might be a read error. The V gene is TRBV4-1, the J gene TRBJ2-5; 8 nucleotides align to TRBD2. CDR3 length: 16 amino acids. The germline CDR1 and CDR2 sequences are MGHRA and YSYEKL. CDR3 in amino acids: CAISQNPGLAGETQYF. CDR3 DNA: TGCGCCATCAGCCAAAATCCAGGACTAGCTGGAGAGACCCAGTACTTC.

A remark on this clonotype: The CDR3 carries no conserved terminal phenylalanine or tryptophan, so it likely arises from a read error. This chain links TRBV5-4 with TRBJ2-7; D gene uncertain. Trimming removed 5 bases from V and 7 bases from J, with 19 bases in between. This CDR3 contains 14 residues. Germline V gene data show CDR1 as SGHNT and CDR2 as YYREEE (reference sequence). As DNA, the CDR3 is TGTGCCAGCAGTCCCGACCTCTCATCCAGAGAGCAGTACCTC. Encoded protein: CASSPDLSSREQYL.

Note on this clonotype: Mismatch with germline at one junction end may stem from a read error. This chain links TRBV29-1 with TRBJ2-3; tentatively, D is TRBD2 (5 bases). The CDR3 covers 15 residues. Germline CDR1 SQVTM, CDR2 ANQGSEA. CDR3 protein: CSVEGGSSITDTQYF. The DNA for the CDR3 is TGCAGCGTTGAGGGCGGGTCCAGCATCACAGATACACAGTATTTT.

The V call is TRBV4-2, the J call TRBJ2-7; 7 bases match TRBD2. Germline V gene data show CDR1 as LGHNA and CDR2 as YNFKEQ. CDR3 length: 16 amino acids. The V and J ends lost 2 bases and 3 bases, in that order; junction bases with no gene match: 10. CDR3 in DNA: TGTGCCAGCAGCCAAAATAGGGTTAGCGGGTACTACGAGCAGTACTTC. Protein sequence: CASSQNRVSGYYEQYF.

For this clonotype: No conserved phenylalanine or tryptophan is present at the end of the CDR3, so a read error is the likely explanation. The chain combines TRBV4-3 with TRBJ1-4, with D possibly being TRBD1 (5 bases). Germline assignment: CDR1 LGHNA and CDR2 YSLEER. The CDR3 has 16 amino acids. The CDR3: CASCQDLRGRNEKLFI. Here the CDR3 DNA reads TGCGCCAGCTGCCAAGATCTTAGGGGACGAAATGAAAAACTGTTTATT.

The chain is built from TRBV12-3 or TRBV12-4 and TRBJ2-5; a possible D gene is TRBD2 (7 bases). The CDR3 contains 13 residues. Trimming stripped 4 bases from V and 11 bases from J, with 17 bases between. Here the CDR3 DNA reads TGTGCCAGCAGTTGGGGTCTGGGAGGGACACAGTACTTC. Protein product: CASSWGLGGTQYF.

A word on this clonotype: A junction boundary mismatches the germline segment, possibly from a read error. This sequence joins TRBV6-5 and TRBJ2-5; 8 positions agree with TRBD1. This CDR3 has 14 amino acids. Per the germline V gene, CDR1 is MNHEY and CDR2 is SVGAGI. Written as DNA, the CDR3 is TGTCCCAGCAGCTATGCAGGGGGCAAGGAGACCCAGTACTTC. It encodes CPSSYAGGKETQYF.

As regards this clonotype: One end of the junction is discordant with germline, which a read error may explain. This sequence joins TRBV11-2 and TRBJ1-5; D possibly corresponds to TRBD1 (5 bases). CDR1 is SGHAT, CDR2 FQNNGV, per germline. This CDR3 comprises 16 residues. CDR3 DNA: TGTGCAAGCAGCCTAAAAGTGGGACTGACGAATCAGCCCCTGCATTTT. This sequence encodes CASSLKVGLTNQPLHF. The variable domain in full, with the rest retrieved from reference TRBV11-2 and TRBJ1-5, is EAGVAQSPRYKIIEKRQSVAFWCNPISGHATLYWYQQILGQGPKLLIQFQNNGVVDDSQLPKDRFSAERLKGVDSTLKIQPAKLEDSAVYLCASSLKVGLTNQPLHFGDGTRLSIL.

On this clonotype itself: A read error is possible here, since a much larger clone lies one base away. The CDR3 region is CASNQTGGQETQYF. The DNA for the CDR3 is TGTGCCAGCAACCAAACCGGGGGCCAAGAGACCCAGTACTTC. The J gene is TRBJ2-5, the V gene TRBV14; possible D gene TRBD2, 6 bases. CDR1 and CDR2 from the germline V gene are SGHDN and FVKESK. The CDR3 sequence is 14 residues long.

Notes on this clonotype: The junction differs from germline at one of its ends, possibly a read error. V and J are TRBV4-3 and TRBJ2-6; the D is unclear. The CDR3 totals 17 residues. Germline V lookup: CDR1 LGHNA, CDR2 YSLEER. The CDR3 region is CASSQDGFRSRASVPTF. The CDR3 DNA follows: TGCGCCAGCAGCCAAGATGGGTTCCGCTCTAGGGCCAGCGTCCCGACTTTC.

In DNA form, the CDR3 reads TGCGCCAGCGGTGGTTATTCCAGACAAGAGACCCAGTACTTC. The encoded protein is CASGGYSRQETQYF. This sequence joins TRBV10-2 and TRBJ2-5; D remains unclear. V gave up 8 bases and J gave up 2 bases, with 15 bases separating them. The germline V gene has CDR1 WSHSY and CDR2 SAAADI. The CDR3 is 14 amino acids.

This clonotype was found many times. The J gene is TRBJ1-3, the V gene TRBV30, with D maybe TRBD1 (5 bases). V was clipped by 5 bases and J by 0 bases, with 17 bases between them. This CDR3 contains 16 residues. Germline V gene lookup returns CDR1 GTSNPN and CDR2 SVGIG (reference sequence). In DNA, the CDR3 is TGTGCCTGGTCCTCGTGGGGGACGGTCTCTGGAAACACCATATATTTT. Encoded protein: CAWSSWGTVSGNTIYF.